This is a list of T cell receptor beta chains from one sample in a study of T cell responses to AZD1222 COVID-19 vaccine. Profiling relied on immunoSEQ multiplex PCR, and the TCRdb table lists in-frame clones only, not all of them. The sample carries more than 150,000 clones, 90% recorded once. The source material was peripheral blood, sampled on day 0 of AZD1222 vaccination. The receptors derive from an adult in good health. Each CDR3 is given without its conserved first and last residue. The order of the fields is D gene, V gene, CDR3 protein. The D gene is left open where the match is weak.

D gene: TRBD1; V gene: TRBV28; CDR3 protein: ASRPTGALNTEAF
D gene: -; V gene: TRBV27; CDR3 protein: ASSEGSYNSPLH
D gene: -; V gene: TRBV5-4; CDR3 protein: ASSLEGGGTDTQY
D gene: -; V gene: TRBV24-1; CDR3 protein: ATSDSPGPANGYT
D gene: -; V gene: TRBV19; CDR3 protein: ASSTASDYPNMRQY
D gene: -; V gene: TRBV19; CDR3 protein: ASSIKPLLQVNTEAF
D gene: -; V gene: TRBV7-2; CDR3 protein: ASALSDSTDTQY
D gene: -; V gene: TRBV10-3; CDR3 protein: AISPGLIITANEKLF
D gene: -; V gene: TRBV28; CDR3 protein: ASSPRVTPNYGYT
D gene: TRBD1; V gene: TRBV6-4; CDR3 protein: ASSDSTGADTQY
D gene: -; V gene: TRBV14; CDR3 protein: ASSLRTENPDSNQPQH
D gene: -; V gene: TRBV4-3; CDR3 protein: ASSPHREANTEAF
D gene: TRBD2; V gene: TRBV28; CDR3 protein: ASSKFGTNSYEQY
D gene: -; V gene: TRBV6-6; CDR3 protein: ASRQQGELRETQY
D gene: TRBD1; V gene: TRBV6-5; CDR3 protein: ASSWTGKNEQF
D gene: -; V gene: TRBV12-3/TRBV12-4; CDR3 protein: ASSAWGQPQH
D gene: -; V gene: TRBV7-2; CDR3 protein: ASSPRGGYTDTQY
D gene: -; V gene: TRBV2; CDR3 protein: ASRQHDSGGSSYNSPLH
D gene: -; V gene: TRBV10-3; CDR3 protein: AITRGRSTDTQY
D gene: TRBD1; V gene: TRBV28; CDR3 protein: ASSKPRVQGTDTQY
D gene: -; V gene: TRBV28; CDR3 protein: ASSLFGQNDEQY
D gene: -; V gene: TRBV5-1; CDR3 protein: ASSKVGRGGRFYEQY
D gene: TRBD1; V gene: TRBV5-1; CDR3 protein: ASSLAYGQGATNEKLF
D gene: -; V gene: TRBV7-9; CDR3 protein: ASSSQPSGELF
D gene: -; V gene: TRBV5-6; CDR3 protein: ASSSGPGNEQF
D gene: -; V gene: TRBV2; CDR3 protein: ASSRTPDEVEAF
D gene: TRBD2; V gene: TRBV29-1; CDR3 protein: SVATGTSHQY
D gene: TRBD1; V gene: TRBV7-9; CDR3 protein: ASSLRSGGDNSPLH
D gene: -; V gene: TRBV4-3; CDR3 protein: ASSQDLGGGHNEQF
D gene: TRBD1; V gene: TRBV6-1; CDR3 protein: ASSELTGRFYEQY
D gene: TRBD2; V gene: TRBV2; CDR3 protein: ASVAGGVETQY
D gene: -; V gene: TRBV24-1; CDR3 protein: ATSDSGWYTGELF
D gene: -; V gene: TRBV7-9; CDR3 protein: ASSHFGGGRNQPQH
D gene: -; V gene: TRBV28; CDR3 protein: ASSAPNRINYGYT
D gene: -; V gene: TRBV25-1; CDR3 protein: ASTGNGELF
D gene: -; V gene: TRBV15; CDR3 protein: ATSRDGSSYNSPLH
D gene: TRBD1; V gene: TRBV7-9; CDR3 protein: ASSLTGGDGYT
D gene: -; V gene: TRBV2; CDR3 protein: ASSEGQTNQPQH
D gene: -; V gene: TRBV10-3; CDR3 protein: AISYTGELF
D gene: -; V gene: TRBV6-2/TRBV6-3; CDR3 protein: ASSWREKSNQPQH
D gene: -; V gene: TRBV2; CDR3 protein: ASSREETYEQY
D gene: -; V gene: TRBV12-5; CDR3 protein: ASGFTEKGTLSYNEQF
D gene: -; V gene: TRBV27; CDR3 protein: ASSLSGFMNTEAF
D gene: -; V gene: TRBV20-1; CDR3 protein: SARSDTEAF
D gene: -; V gene: TRBV18; CDR3 protein: ASSPMRETEAF
D gene: TRBD2; V gene: TRBV5-1; CDR3 protein: ASSFSSGRSSSYEQY
D gene: -; V gene: TRBV5-4; CDR3 protein: ASSLWGPGELF
D gene: -; V gene: TRBV7-9; CDR3 protein: ASSPGEETQY
D gene: TRBD2; V gene: TRBV7-2; CDR3 protein: ASSILATSYEQY
D gene: TRBD1; V gene: TRBV7-2; CDR3 protein: ASSVARDRGSRNEQF